A single sample gave rise to the 21 T cell receptor beta chains below, sequenced in a study of T cells in Graves' hyperthyroidism and ophthalmopathy. It was RNA transcripts that yielded the amplified TCR beta CDR3 regions. TCR CDR3 underwent first-round RT-PCR with the HTBI primer set. TCRdb ran MiXCR on the multiplex PCR reads and lists one entry per CDR3 protein. The sample holds some 620,000 distinct CDR3 sequences, 15% to 20% seen once. Material for sequencing was blood. These receptors were collected from a woman aged 30 to 39 with Graves' hyperthyroidism.

This clonotype was found many times. The rearrangement joins TRBV2 to TRBJ2-5; TRBD1 matches at 8 bases. V lost 3 bases, J lost 4 bases, and 7 bases stayed unmatched. This CDR3 is 15 amino acids long. CDR1 and CDR2 (germline): SNHLY, FYNNEI. DNA for the CDR3: TGTGCCAGCAGTGAGGGACAGGTGCCGGGAGAGACCCAGTACTTC. This codes for CASSEGQVPGETQYF.

This clonotype appeared many times. This sequence joins TRBV7-2 and TRBJ2-3; no definite D call. Germline CDR1 is SGHTA and CDR2 is FQGNSA. V was clipped by 5 bases and J by 3 bases, with 9 bases between them. The CDR3 totals 13 residues. The CDR3 coding sequence is TGTGCCAGCAGCCCCTCCCGGACAGATACGCAGTATTTT. Protein: CASSPSRTDTQYF.

This clonotype was counted many times. This sequence joins TRBV6-1 and TRBJ2-7; 11 nucleotides agree with TRBD2. CDR3 length: 17 amino acids. J was trimmed by 0 bases and V by 5 bases; bases with no gene match: 9. Germline V gene sequence: CDR1 MNHNS, CDR2 SASEGT. The chain's CDR3 is CASSSLAGGGGSYEQYF. In DNA form, the CDR3 reads TGTGCCAGCAGTTCCCTAGCGGGAGGAGGAGGCTCCTACGAGCAGTACTTC.

This clonotype was counted at least ten times. This chain connects TRBV28 to TRBJ1-5; D is unclear. Germline lookup yields CDR1 MDHEN and CDR2 SYDVKM. CDR3 size: 13 residues. Trimming pared 7 bases from V and 7 bases from J, leaving 14 bases between. The CDR3 sequence is CASNRGGGQPQHF. The CDR3 coding sequence is TGTGCCAGCAACCGGGGAGGAGGGCAGCCCCAGCATTTT.

This clonotype was seen only a few times. This chain links TRBV5-1 with TRBJ2-3; 7 bases are a match to TRBD2. Looked up from germline, CDR1 is SGHRS and CDR2 is YFSETQ. The CDR3 is made up of 17 amino acids. Unmatched junction bases numbered 11, after V lost 2 bases and J lost 2 bases. In nucleotides, the CDR3 is TGCGCCAGCAGCTTCCAGCCGGGACTAACCTCCACAGATACGCAGTATTTT. This codes for CASSFQPGLTSTDTQYF. Using reference TRBV5-1 and TRBJ2-3 for the parts outside the CDR3, the full variable domain is KAGVTQTPRYLIKTRGQQVTLSCSPISGHRSVSWYQQTPGQGLQFLFEYFSETQRNKGNFPGRFSGRQFSNSRSEMNVSTLELGDSALYLCASSFQPGLTSTDTQYFGPGTRLTVL.

This chain connects TRBV24-1 to TRBJ2-3, with D uncertain. The germline gives CDR1 KGHDR, CDR2 SFDVKD. The CDR3 totals 15 residues. V was clipped by 5 bases and J by 1 base, with 12 bases between them. CDR3 protein: CATSASFGGTDTQYF. The CDR3 bases are TGTGCCACCAGTGCGAGTTTCGGAGGCACAGATACGCAGTATTTT.

The genes are TRBV28 and TRBJ1-2, with 9 bases aligning to TRBD1. The germline CDR1 and CDR2 sequences are MDHEN and SYDVKM. The V and J ends lost 1 base and 6 bases, in that order; junction bases with no gene match: 15. This CDR3 has 18 amino acids. The CDR3 region is CASSLFTGGRDPSHGYTF. In DNA form, the CDR3 reads TGTGCCAGCAGTTTATTCACAGGGGGCCGGGATCCGAGTCATGGCTACACCTTC.

This clonotype has ten or more counts. V gene TRBV15 combines with J gene TRBJ2-3; possible D gene TRBD2, 5 bases. Looked up from germline, CDR1 is LNHNV and CDR2 is YYDKDF (reference sequence). The CDR3 consists of 15 residues. Between the trimmed V and J ends, which lost 3 bases and 0 bases, there was a span of 10 bases. The CDR3 loop reads CATSRRADSTDTQYF. The CDR3 region has the DNA TGTGCCACCAGCAGGAGGGCCGACAGCACAGATACGCAGTATTTT.

The CDR3 bases are TGTGCCAGCAGCTCAGTTGAGGAAGTGGGTTCACCCCTCCACTTT. As protein: CASSSVEEVGSPLHF. The V and J genes are TRBV7-2 and TRBJ1-6; D unclear. The germline CDR1 and CDR2 sequences are SGHTA and FQGNSA. With 4 bases removed from V and 9 bases from J, the gap between germline ends came to 16 bases. The CDR3 has 15 residues.

This clonotype was recorded many times. CDR3 nucleotides: TGTGCCAGCAGCCTACGGACACAGTCCTACGAGCAGTACTTC. Amino acids: CASSLRTQSYEQYF. The rearrangement joins TRBV4-2 to TRBJ2-7; possibly TRBD1 for D (5 bases). Germline V gives CDR1 LGHNA, CDR2 YNFKEQ. The CDR3 has 14 amino acids. The V gene lost 4 bases and the J gene lost 1 base, with 11 bases spanning the gap.

This clonotype has a count of ten or more. The V and J genes are TRBV28 and TRBJ1-4, with unresolved D. The CDR3 consists of 12 residues. Germline-derived CDR1 and CDR2 are MDHEN and SYDVKM. Trimming left V 5 bases short and J 4 bases short, with 5 bases between. In nucleotides, the CDR3 is TGTGCCAGCAGTCGTGTTAATGAAAAACTGTTTTTT. This codes for CASSRVNEKLFF.

Many counts were recorded for this clonotype. CDR3 residues: CASSLSPLGTGELFF. DNA of the CDR3: TGTGCCAGCAGTTTATCCCCCCTGGGGACCGGGGAGCTGTTTTTT. This chain uses TRBV28 with TRBJ2-2; D gene unclear. CDR1 is MDHEN, CDR2 SYDVKM, per germline. V was trimmed by 1 base and J by 5 bases, leaving 11 bases between them. There are 15 residues in the CDR3.

There are many counts of this clonotype. The chain has TRBV28 and TRBJ2-1; perhaps TRBD1 as D (6 bases). The V gene's germline CDR1 is MDHEN and CDR2 SYDVKM. The CDR3 covers 14 residues. V dropped 5 bases and J dropped 9 bases, with 17 bases sitting between them. In DNA, the CDR3 is TGTGCCAGCAGTCCCAATCCAGGGGCGGGTGAGCAGTTCTTC. Translating it yields CASSPNPGAGEQFF.

This clonotype was observed a single time. This chain joins TRBV7-2 and TRBJ1-3; the D is unclear. V lost 1 base to trimming and J lost 0 bases, with 10 bases between them. Germline-derived CDR1 and CDR2 are SGHTA and FQGNSA. The CDR3 length is 16 residues. In DNA form, the CDR3 reads TGTGCCAGCAGCTTAGGACCGATGATCTCTGGAAACACCATATATTTT. Its translation: CASSLGPMISGNTIYF. Variable domain in full (rest from reference TRBV7-2 and TRBJ1-3): GAGVSQSPSNKVTEKGKDVELRCDPISGHTALYWYRQSLGQGLEFLIYFQGNSAPDKSGLPSDRFSAERTGGSVSTLTIQRTQQEDSAVYLCASSLGPMISGNTIYFGEGSWLTVV.

This clonotype came up many times. This chain links TRBV28 with TRBJ1-2, with D unresolved. The CDR3 runs 18 residues. The ends were cut back, 3 bases at V and 2 bases at J, with 22 bases in the middle. The V gene's germline CDR1 is MDHEN and CDR2 SYDVKM. CDR3 bases: TGTGCCAGCAGTTTCAGCCTGACCGGCCAAGGCCTCAACTATGGCTACACCTTC. Amino acid sequence: CASSFSLTGQGLNYGYTF.

This clonotype was observed at least ten times. The chain has TRBV28 and TRBJ2-7, with TRBD1 matching 7 bases. With V trimmed by 5 bases and J by 0 bases, 4 bases remained unmatched. This CDR3 is 14 amino acids long. Germline lookup yields CDR1 MDHEN and CDR2 SYDVKM. The CDR3 spells CASSTYRGSYEQYF. In DNA, the CDR3 is TGTGCCAGCAGTACATACAGGGGCTCCTACGAGCAGTACTTC.

This clonotype has at least ten counts. Here the CDR3 DNA reads TGTGCCACCAGCCGGGACAGGGTGGTTCAGCCCCAGCATTTT. It specifies CATSRDRVVQPQHF. The V gene is TRBV28, the J gene TRBJ1-5, with 9 positions matching TRBD1. The CDR3 spans 14 residues. V lost 10 bases to trimming and J lost 6 bases; unmatched junction nucleotides: 10. Germline CDR1 is MDHEN and CDR2 is SYDVKM.

This clonotype was observed a few times. The junction departs from the called germline gene at one end, perhaps through a read error. The genes are TRBV7-9 and TRBJ1-5; 10 bases match TRBD1. The length of the CDR3 is 14 residues. Germline assignment: CDR1 SEHNR and CDR2 FQNEAQ (reference sequence). CDR3 DNA: TGTGCCGGCAGCCGACAGGGGGCAAATCAGCCCCAGCGTTTT. Translating gives CAGSRQGANQPQRF. Filled out from reference TRBV7-9 and TRBJ1-5, the complete variable domain reads DTGVSQNPRHKITKRGQNVTFRCDPISEHNRLYWYRQTLGQGPEFLTYFQNEAQLEKSRLLSDRFSAERPKGSFSTLEIQRTEQGDSAMYLCAGSRQGANQPQRFGDGTRLSIL.

The chain's CDR3 is CASSDFSGLYEQYF. CDR3 DNA: TGTGCCAGCAGTGACTTCTCCGGACTCTACGAGCAGTACTTC. The chain uses TRBV6-2 or TRBV6-3 and TRBJ2-7; perhaps TRBD2 as D (5 bases). This CDR3 is built from 14 residues. V was cut by 5 bases and J by 3 bases, with 14 bases left in between. CDR1 is MNHEY and CDR2 is SVGEGT in the germline V gene.

In this sample, this clonotype turned up many times. The J gene is TRBJ2-1, the V gene TRBV6-2 or TRBV6-3, with D possibly TRBD2 on 6 matching bases. With 2 bases removed from V and 0 bases from J, the gap between germline ends came to 17 bases. From germline, CDR1 is MNHEY and CDR2 SVGEGT. This CDR3 is 18 amino acids long. CDR3 nucleotide sequence: TGTGCCAGCAGTTACGGGTGGAGGGGCAGAAGCTCCTACAATGAGCAGTTCTTC. Translated: CASSYGWRGRSSYNEQFF.

This chain links TRBV29-1 with TRBJ2-1, with D possibly being TRBD1 (5 bases). The CDR3 consists of 10 residues. V shed 5 bases and J shed 12 bases, with 11 bases lying between them. Germline V gene data show CDR1 as SQVTM and CDR2 as ANQGSEA. The DNA for the CDR3 is TGCAGCGTTCGGGTAGGGGTGCAGTTCTTC. Its protein is CSVRVGVQFF.